This T cell receptor (beta chain) is drawn from a study of response to subunit inactivated influenza vaccine. The study, taken as a whole, reports: Authors proposed each seasonal influenza vaccination draws in few new T cells.

Per the germline V gene, CDR1 is MNHEY and CDR2 is SVGEGT. CDR3 size: 17 residues. Trimming cost V 0 bases and J 0 bases, with 15 bases left between them. In its sample, this clonotype was seen many times. As yet, its antigen is unknown. Via MiXCR, TCRdb re-called the RT-PCR reads, giving one row per CDR3 protein. The table shows 600,000 to 850,000 distinct CDR3 sequences, with approximately 15% occurring only once. Here the sequenced sample was PBMCs from blood, taken around two weeks before vaccination. This TCR came from a man aged 45-65 years who received an inactivated influenza vaccine. The chain joins TRBV6-2 or TRBV6-3 to TRBJ2-7, with D possibly TRBD2 on 6 matching bases. The CDR3 region is CASSYSMWPGDSYEQYF. CDR3 sequence (DNA): TGTGCCAGCAGTTACTCGATGTGGCCGGGAGACTCCTACGAGCAGTACTTC.